This T cell receptor (beta chain) emerged from a study of glioma-infiltrating T cells after dendritic cell vaccination. Notes on the study in general: Estimated pretreatment TIL content predicted outcome after dendritic cell vaccination.

Primers: 60 V beta forward and 13 J beta reverse. The table came from immunoSEQ multiplex PCR; TCRdb's copy has only in-frame clones and leaves some out. The data contain about 99,000 clones, 75% to 85% of them singletons. The CDR3 length is 15 residues. V lost 5 bases to trimming and J lost 5 bases; unmatched junction nucleotides: 8. Per the germline V gene, CDR1 is MRHNA and CDR2 is SNTAGT. With respect to this clone: The target antigen is unknown.

The sequenced sample was blood, obtained before dendritic cell vaccination. This receptor was obtained from a human donor with glioblastoma. The chain has TRBV6-4 and TRBJ1-5; 8 nucleotides agree with TRBD1. The chain's CDR3 is CASSLGRGRDQPQHF. The CDR3 DNA reads TGTGCCAGCAGTTTGGGCAGGGGGCGGGATCAGCCCCAGCATTTT.